One and the same sample provided the 29 T cell receptor beta chains below, sequenced in a study of beta chain features in type 1 diabetes. Their antigens are not known. Study findings and constraints: Patients with Type 1 diabetes showed moderately but significantly shorter TCRB CDR3s in all four CD4+ subsets.

Reverse transcription of all isolated RNA meant that expressed TCRB transcripts were sequenced. The protocol was immunoSEQ multiplex PCR, while the TCRdb copy is restricted to in-frame clones and leaves out a portion. The sample records some 350,000 clones, roughly 14% being singletons. Sequences were obtained from naive CD4+ T cells from blood. The receptors originated from a woman under 30 with type 1 diabetes.

The gene calls are TRBV2 and TRBJ2-5, with D unresolved. This CDR3 is built from 12 residues. Trimming pared 7 bases from V and 2 bases from J, leaving 8 bases between. CDR1 and CDR2 (germline): SNHLY, FYNNEI. The CDR3 region has the DNA TGTGCCAGCATGGGCAGGCAAGAGACCCAGTACTTC. It yields the protein CASMGRQETQYF.

In this sample, this clone turned up a few times. The chain has TRBV13 and TRBJ1-2; 8 bases align to TRBD1. With 0 bases clipped from V and 8 bases from J, the junction kept 8 bases outside the gene matches. CDR3 length: 15 residues. In germline, CDR1 is PRHDT, CDR2 FYEKMQ (reference sequence). The CDR3 sequence is CASSLGTGVTGGYTF. The DNA for the CDR3 is TGTGCCAGCAGCTTAGGGACAGGGGTAACGGGAGGCTACACCTTC. Using reference TRBV13 and TRBJ1-2 for the parts outside the CDR3, the full variable domain is AAGVIQSPRHLIKEKRETATLKCYPIPRHDTVYWYQQGPGQDPQFLISFYEKMQSDKGSIPDRFSAQQFSDYHSELNMSSLELGDSALYFCASSLGTGVTGGYTFGSGTRLTVV.

This clone was counted a few times. The chain employs TRBV9 and TRBJ1-1; D remains unclear. The CDR3 consists of 15 residues. The V end was cut by 4 bases, the J end by 4 bases, with 17 bases between. Per the germline V gene, CDR1 is SGDLS and CDR2 is YYNGEE. The chain's CDR3 is CASSTGPTEGTEAFF. In DNA form, the CDR3 reads TGTGCCAGCAGCACGGGTCCCACCGAGGGCACTGAAGCTTTCTTT.

This clone has a single count. The rearrangement uses TRBV15 and TRBJ2-5, with 8 bases aligning to TRBD1. CDR1 LNHNV and CDR2 YYDKDF come from the germline V gene (reference sequence). The CDR3 consists of 15 residues. V lost 0 bases and J lost 2; bases outside the gene matches: 2. The DNA of the CDR3 is TGTGCCACCAGCAGAGATCGGGACAGGCAAGAGACCCAGTACTTC. This translates into CATSRDRDRQETQYF. Full variable domain (missing parts from reference TRBV15 and TRBJ2-5): DAMVIQNPRYQVTQFGKPVTLSCSQTLNHNVMYWYQQKSSQAPKLLFHYYDKDFNNEADTPDNFQSRRPNTSFCFLDIRSPGLGDTAMYLCATSRDRDRQETQYFGPGTRLLVL.

In its sample, this clone was seen a few times. The chain carries TRBV28 and TRBJ1-1, with 8 bases aligning to TRBD1. This CDR3 contains 11 residues. Germline V gene sequence: CDR1 MDHEN, CDR2 SYDVKM. V lost 5 bases to trimming and J lost 10 bases; unmatched junction nucleotides: 3. The CDR3 nucleotides are TGTGCCAGCAGTGGGACAGGTCGAGCTTTCTTT. The encoded protein is CASSGTGRAFF.

This chain joins TRBV6-5 and TRBJ1-5; 9 positions agree with TRBD1. J lost 6 bases, V lost 6 bases, and 6 bases had no gene match. Germline lookup yields CDR1 MNHEY and CDR2 SVGAGI. This CDR3 is built from 14 residues. The CDR3 loop reads CASRSTGGSQPQHF. CDR3 DNA: TGTGCCAGCAGGTCCACAGGGGGCAGTCAGCCCCAGCATTTT.

The sample holds a few counts of this clone. The V gene is TRBV5-5, the J gene TRBJ1-2; no clear D. Germline CDR1 is SGHKS and CDR2 is YYEKEE (reference sequence). This CDR3 is 15 amino acids long. V was shortened by 2 bases and J by 6 bases, with 17 bases between the two germline ends. The CDR3 sequence is CASSFEGYLVDGYTF. In DNA, the CDR3 is TGTGCCAGCAGCTTCGAGGGTTATCTTGTAGATGGCTACACCTTC.

This clone was picked up a small number of times. The chain is built from TRBV5-1 and TRBJ2-5; D might be TRBD2 (6 bases). The CDR3 runs to 14 residues. Trimming shortened V by 0 bases and J by 2 bases, and 8 bases separated the two germline ends. CDR1 and CDR2 (germline): SGHRS, YFSETQ. For the CDR3, the DNA is TGCGCCAGCAGCTTGGACGGACTACAAGAGACCCAGTACTTC. This codes for CASSLDGLQETQYF.

The chain joins TRBV28 to TRBJ1-2; D ambiguous. CDR3 length: 14 amino acids. Germline assignment: CDR1 MDHEN and CDR2 SYDVKM. V lost 10 bases and J 3 bases, leaving 18 bases between the germline ends. DNA of the CDR3: TGTGCCACCTCGCCAGGAGGAAGTTACTATGGCTACACCTTC. Residues: CATSPGGSYYGYTF.

CDR3 nucleotides: TGTGCCAGCAGCGTCGGGACTAGCGGGCCCATGGGGGAGACCCAGTACTTC. It is translated as CASSVGTSGPMGETQYF. V is TRBV7-3 and J is TRBJ2-5, with TRBD2 matching 12 bases. This CDR3 spans 17 amino acids. CDR1 and CDR2 from the germline V gene are SGHTA and FQGTGA. The V gene end was trimmed by 5 bases and the J gene end by 5 bases; junction bases not matched to a gene: 12.

The chain uses TRBV6-6 and TRBJ2-1; the match to TRBD1 covers 7 bases. V was clipped by 5 bases and J by 7 bases; unmatched bases: 2. This CDR3 contains 12 residues. CDR1 is MNHNY, CDR2 SVGAGI, per germline (reference sequence). The DNA of the CDR3 is TGTGCCAGCAGTATACAGGGGAATGAGCAGTTCTTC. It specifies CASSIQGNEQFF.

A few counts support this clone. This chain links TRBV6-6 with TRBJ2-5, with D hard to call. Deletions cut 0 bases from V and 5 bases from J, with 4 bases between. The CDR3 covers 12 residues. The V gene's germline CDR1 is MNHNY and CDR2 SVGAGI (reference sequence). In DNA, the CDR3 is TGTGCCAGCAGTTACTCCGGGGAGACCCAGTACTTC. Its translation is CASSYSGETQYF.

This clone was detected a few times. The chain uses TRBV28 and TRBJ2-7, with no clear D. The CDR3 spans 13 residues. V was pared by 4 bases and J by 2 bases, with 9 bases between. Germline V gives CDR1 MDHEN, CDR2 SYDVKM. CDR3 sequence reads: CASSSSSTYEQYV. The CDR3 coding sequence is TGTGCCAGCAGTTCGTCTAGTACCTACGAGCAGTACGTC.

The chain is built from TRBV16 and TRBJ2-3, with 8 bases fitting TRBD1. CDR1 and CDR2 from the germline V gene are KGHSY and FQNENV. The CDR3 covers 13 residues. After removal of 8 bases from V and 4 bases from J, the junction contained 5 bases not matched to a gene. CDR3 region: CASDRTGSDTQYF. For the CDR3, the DNA is TGTGCCAGCGACCGGACAGGGTCAGATACGCAGTATTTT.

This rearrangement joins TRBV5-1 to TRBJ2-1; no clear D gene. There are 15 residues in the CDR3. The V gene lost 4 bases and the J gene lost 3 bases, with 14 bases spanning the gap. In germline, CDR1 is SGHRS, CDR2 YFSETQ. The CDR3 sequence: CASSVSTVDYNEQFF. As DNA, the CDR3 is TGCGCCAGCAGCGTCTCGACTGTCGACTACAATGAGCAGTTCTTC. The whole variable domain, remainder taken from reference TRBV5-1 and TRBJ2-1, is KAGVTQTPRYLIKTRGQQVTLSCSPISGHRSVSWYQQTPGQGLQFLFEYFSETQRNKGNFPGRFSGRQFSNSRSEMNVSTLELGDSALYLCASSVSTVDYNEQFFGPGTRLTVL.

The chain is built from TRBV9 and TRBJ2-2, with a tentative D call TRBD2 (6 bases). The CDR3 totals 17 residues. CDR1 and CDR2 (germline): SGDLS, YYNGEE. V was pared by 4 bases and J by 3 bases, with 19 bases between. This CDR3 is CASSFRHGRGDTGELFF. DNA of the CDR3: TGTGCCAGCAGCTTTCGCCACGGGCGGGGAGACACCGGGGAGCTGTTTTTT.

The chain has TRBV6-1 and TRBJ2-7; perhaps TRBD2 as D (5 bases). The V end lost 6 bases, the J end lost 6 bases, and 18 bases lay between the germline ends. CDR3 length: 14 amino acids. Germline-derived CDR1 and CDR2 are MNHNS and SASEGT. The CDR3 nucleotides are TGTGCCAGCAGCCACAAGCAACTAGGAGGCGAGCAGTACGTC. This gives the protein CASSHKQLGGEQYV.

The chain employs TRBV7-6 and TRBJ2-3, with 9 bases matching TRBD1. There are 15 residues in the CDR3. The germline V gene has CDR1 SGHVS and CDR2 FNYEAQ. J was trimmed by 4 bases and V by 2 bases; bases with no gene match: 4. The CDR3 loop reads CASSLQDRGADTQYF. The DNA for the CDR3 is TGTGCCAGCAGCTTACAGGACAGGGGCGCAGATACGCAGTATTTT.

This clone was counted a few times. The CDR3 loop is CASSDRTGPETQYF. The CDR3 nucleotides are TGTGCCAGCAGTGACAGGACAGGACCGGAGACCCAGTACTTC. V and J are TRBV25-1 and TRBJ2-5, with 7 bases matching TRBD1. The CDR3 runs 14 residues. Looked up from germline, CDR1 is MGHDK and CDR2 is SYGVNS. Losses at the gene ends were 3 bases for V and 5 bases for J; bases not matched to a gene: 6.

The gene calls are TRBV9 and TRBJ2-1; 10 nucleotides align to TRBD2. This CDR3 is built from 19 residues. Germline CDR1 SGDLS, CDR2 YYNGEE. With 0 bases clipped from V and 6 bases from J, the junction kept 15 bases outside the gene matches. CDR3 region: CASSVEEGVLAGDVNEQFF. The CDR3 DNA is TGTGCCAGCAGCGTAGAGGAGGGTGTCCTAGCGGGAGATGTCAATGAGCAGTTCTTC.

The chain combines TRBV12-5 with TRBJ1-2; 7 bases map to TRBD1. This CDR3 spans 15 amino acids. Germline V gene sequence: CDR1 LGHNT, CDR2 FRNRAP. Trimming at V came to 1 base and at J to 5 bases, leaving 7 bases not matched to a gene. The CDR3 protein is CASGLGGTVWYGYTF. The CDR3 DNA reads as TGTGCTAGTGGTTTGGGGGGGACAGTTTGGTATGGCTACACCTTC.

This clone was seen more than once but under ten times. J is TRBJ1-1 and V is TRBV28, with TRBD1 matching over 7 bases. Per germline, CDR1 MDHEN and CDR2 SYDVKM. The CDR3 spans 14 residues. The junction had 9 bases not matched to a gene; V was cut back by 5 bases and J by 6 bases. Here the CDR3 reads CASSLHHRGSEAFF. In DNA, the CDR3 is TGTGCCAGCAGTCTCCACCACAGGGGCTCTGAAGCTTTCTTT.

Only a few counts were recorded for this clone. The gene calls are TRBV28 and TRBJ1-2; weak D call: TRBD1 (5 bases). This CDR3 is 11 amino acids long. Germline V gene data show CDR1 as MDHEN and CDR2 as SYDVKM. The V end was cut by 7 bases, the J end by 8 bases, with 11 bases between. In DNA, the CDR3 is TGTGCCAGCACCGTGGGGGGAGGCTACACCTTC. It encodes CASTVGGGYTF.

The chain recombines TRBV25-1 with TRBJ2-1; possibly TRBD2 for D (6 bases). Trimming cost V 1 base and J 4 bases, with 11 bases left between them. The CDR3 has 15 amino acids. Germline V gives CDR1 MGHDK, CDR2 SYGVNS. The CDR3 DNA sequence: TGTGCCAGCAGTGAATTAACGGGGGAGTACAATGAGCAGTTCTTC. Its translation: CASSELTGEYNEQFF.

The gene calls are TRBV18 and TRBJ2-7; perhaps TRBD2 as D (6 bases). Trimming cost V 1 base and J 0 bases, with 7 bases left between them. The CDR3 is 14 amino acids. From germline, CDR1 is KGHSH and CDR2 LQKENI. In nucleotides, the CDR3 is TGTGCCAGCTCACCACTGACTAGCTCCTACGAGCAGTACTTC. Encoded protein: CASSPLTSSYEQYF.

The chain combines TRBV2 with TRBJ2-3; D perhaps matches TRBD2 (6 bases). The germline CDR1 and CDR2 sequences are SNHLY and FYNNEI. The CDR3 has 14 residues. V was trimmed by 4 bases and J by 5 bases, leaving 13 bases between them. CDR3 sequence reads: CASSGRVGLDTQYF. In nucleotides, the CDR3 is TGTGCCAGCAGTGGGAGGGTCGGGCTAGATACGCAGTATTTT.

The chain joins TRBV28 to TRBJ2-5; perhaps TRBD1 as D (6 bases). With the DNA end fitting TRBJ2-7 better, the J assignment may be wrong. Per germline, CDR1 MDHEN and CDR2 SYDVKM. The CDR3 is made up of 12 amino acids. CDR3 region: CASSLQGYEQYF. In DNA form, the CDR3 reads TGTGCCAGCAGCCTACAGGGTTACGAGCAGTACTTC.

This clone was seen more than once but under ten times. V gene TRBV15 combines with J gene TRBJ2-1, with 11 bases that match TRBD2. The length of the CDR3 is 15 residues. CDR1 is LNHNV, CDR2 YYDKDF, per germline (reference sequence). The V segment lost 6 bases and the J segment 7 bases; nucleotides outside the gene matches: 8. As DNA, the CDR3 is TGTGCCACCAGGGGGGGGGCTAGCGGGAGGAATGAGCAGTTCTTC. Translation gives CATRGGASGRNEQFF.

The chain carries TRBV7-9 and TRBJ2-1; TRBD2 agrees at 9 bases. Losses at the gene ends were 5 bases for V and 7 bases for J; bases not matched to a gene: 12. This CDR3 contains 16 residues. Germline V gene sequence: CDR1 SEHNR, CDR2 FQNEAQ (reference sequence). The CDR3 reads CASSQPTSGWGNEQFF. DNA of the CDR3: TGTGCCAGCAGCCAACCGACTAGCGGATGGGGAAATGAGCAGTTCTTC.